The 8 T cell receptor beta chains listed next were all sequenced from one sample in a study of blood T cell repertoires in COVID-19. Some clones are missing from TCRdb's copy, which holds only in-frame ones; the method was immunoSEQ multiplex PCR. Of 150,000 or so clones listed, 75% to 90% are singletons. The specimen was peripheral blood. The receptors here all came from a man aged 60 to 75 with COVID-19, enrolled during active disease.

The V and J genes are TRBV6-5 and TRBJ1-1, with D uncertain. Germline-derived CDR1 and CDR2 are MNHEY and SVGAGI. There are 13 residues in the CDR3. V lost 4 bases and J lost 4, with 10 bases in between. CDR3: CASSFSLGTEAFF. CDR3 nucleotides: TGTGCCAGCAGTTTCAGCCTAGGCACTGAAGCTTTCTTT.

The rearrangement links TRBV27 to TRBJ1-1, with TRBD1 as a possible D gene (5 bases). This CDR3 spans 15 amino acids. The V gene's germline CDR1 is MNHEY and CDR2 SMNVEV (reference sequence). V shed 3 bases and J shed 3 bases, with 14 bases lying between them. In DNA, the CDR3 is TGTGCCAGCAGTTTCCAGGGCCACAGAGACACTGAAGCTTTCTTT. Protein product: CASSFQGHRDTEAFF.

The chain joins TRBV11-3 to TRBJ2-5; D call uncertain. From germline, CDR1 is SGHNT and CDR2 YENEEA. The CDR3 extends over 13 amino acids. V lost 2 bases and J lost 3, with 7 bases in between. Written as DNA, the CDR3 is TGTGCCAGCAGCTTAAATATTAAAGAGACCCAGTACTTC. Its translation: CASSLNIKETQYF.

The genes are TRBV5-6 and TRBJ1-4, with D unclear. V dropped 5 bases and J dropped 0 bases, with 8 bases sitting between them. The germline V gene has CDR1 SGHDT and CDR2 YYEEEE. This CDR3 comprises 14 residues. The CDR3 sequence: CASRANPTNEKLFF. The CDR3 DNA follows: TGTGCCAGCAGAGCGAATCCAACTAATGAAAAACTGTTTTTT.

The chain joins TRBV6-5 to TRBJ1-1, with D maybe TRBD1 (5 bases). The CDR3 is 14 amino acids. In germline, CDR1 is MNHEY, CDR2 SVGAGI. Trimming left V 0 bases short and J 5 bases short, with 10 bases between. The CDR3 is CASSYSNGGTEAFF. The CDR3 nucleotides read TGTGCCAGCAGTTACTCGAACGGGGGTACTGAAGCTTTCTTT.

The chain employs TRBV7-2 and TRBJ1-3; possibly TRBD1 for D (6 bases). Germline CDR1 reads SGHTA; CDR2 reads FQGNSA. This CDR3 has 13 residues. Trimming cost V 5 bases and J 6 bases, with 11 bases left between them. The CDR3 is CASSRQVANTIYF. CDR3 bases: TGTGCCAGCAGCCGACAGGTAGCAAACACCATATATTTT.

CDR3 loop: CASSEQGPTNYGYTF. DNA for the CDR3: TGCGCCAGCAGCGAGCAGGGGCCCACTAACTATGGCTACACCTTC. The chain recombines TRBV5-1 with TRBJ1-2; perhaps TRBD1 as D (6 bases). The CDR3 runs 15 residues. V was clipped by 4 bases and J by 0 bases, with 13 bases between them. Germline V gives CDR1 SGHRS, CDR2 YFSETQ.

This clone was counted a few times. The chain recombines TRBV6-5 with TRBJ1-2, with 7 bases lining up with TRBD1. This CDR3 comprises 13 residues. Germline V lookup: CDR1 MNHEY, CDR2 SVGAGI. The ends lost 2 bases at V and 7 bases at J; junction bases unmatched: 4. CDR3 residues: CASSYTTGFGYTF. In DNA form, the CDR3 reads TGTGCCAGCAGTTACACGACAGGGTTTGGCTACACCTTC.